This record concerns one TCR beta chain sequence. There are a few counts of this clonotype. Its antigen is unknown. Base qualities are not recorded, but no much larger clone differs from it by a single base. PBMCs were isolated by Ficoll-Paque density gradient centrifugation. The record originates from a study of T-cell memory formation after mild COVID-19 (dated by TCRdb to the early 2020s). Background for the entire study: TCR sequence clusters from the two donors were found to be largely donor specific. Two young, previously healthy adult volunteers, one female and one male, were included in the cohort. Longitudinal TCRalpha and TCRbeta repertoire sequencing tracked T-cell clones expanding and contracting after mild COVID-19 in a couple of donors. General findings and caveats noted by the study authors: Clones that contracted from day 15 to 85 showed balanced CD4/CD8 phenotypes, whereas a second wave of clones that expanded from day 15 to 37 leaned towards CD4+. Only two mild cases were covered in the study, and larger cohorts including severe cases with pre-infection samples were considered necessary. Contracting CD4+ clones appeared mostly in the CM and EM memory subsets, whereas CD8+ clones were enriched in EMRA. Some responding clones were detected in pre-infection memory, suggesting pre-existing cross-reactive memory T cells joined the SARS-CoV-2 response. SARS-CoV-2 specificity of the second-wave clones peaking on day 37 was not confirmed.

Instrument on record: Illumina NovaSeq 6000. TCRalpha and TCRbeta cDNA libraries were built by 5'RACE with constant-segment primers, adding sample barcodes and unique molecular identifiers. Trizol reagent was used to extract RNA from every sample. Libraries were amplified in two PCR steps, with a second sample barcode and Illumina TruSeq adapters added in the second step. Sequencing of libraries was performed on an Illumina NovaSeq with 2 x 150 bp paired-end reads. As for how the authors treated the data: Demultiplexing of reads and collapsing into UMI-guided consensus sequences were performed with migec v1.2.7. With mixcr v2.1.11, UMI consensuses were aligned to TRA and TRB V and J templates and assembled into clonotypes. Clonotypes were classified as expanded or contracted when called significant by both edgeR and NoisET, with noise models trained on biological replicates. For edgeR calls, the thresholds were a false discovery rate-adjusted p below 0.01 and a log2 fold-change of 1. PCA with hierarchical clustering of max-normalized trajectories of the 1000 most abundant clonotypes was used as exploratory dynamics analysis. Separately sequenced CD4+ and CD8+ repertoires were used to assign the CD4 or CD8 phenotype of responding clones. The public reads were quality trimmed at Q25 with fastp and then assembled into clones with MiXCR by TCRdb, keeping productive beta chains. Every entry covers one CDR3 protein and lists the most common genes and DNA from its rows. It is TCRdb's table, rather than the study itself, that gives the V and J calls and clone size. A total of around 340,000 distinct CDR3 sequences appear in this sample, roughly 21% of them only once. About an eighth of the sample lies in the top ten.

Looking up the germline V gene yields CDR1 SGHRS and CDR2 YFSETQ. Taken from cysteine to phenylalanine, the CDR3 has 13 residues. Left in the record is the CDR3 DNA by itself, 39 bases read in frame from the first base. The germline V end is reduced by 5 bases and the J end by 5 bases; junction bases left unmatched: 5. Material: PBMCs or a T cell subset sorted from them (not recorded which). The TCR sequence derives from an adult woman who had mild COVID-19 (a few samples of this study predate the infection). The sample titles of this study are shuffled in the database, so cell type and time point are left out; the donor was told from shared clones. Recombination connected TRBV5-1 to TRBJ2-5; 8 central nucleotides agree with TRBD2. The CDR3 region reads CASRAGVYETQYF. The bases are TGCGCCAGCAGAGCGGGAGTCTATGAGACCCAGTACTTC.